Listed here are 9 T cell receptor beta chains from one sample, sequenced in a study of shared clonotypes between healthy human individuals. Measured with immunoSEQ multiplex PCR; TCRdb has only the in-frame clones, and not every one. This table holds more than 450,000 clones, about four fifths found once. Sequencing was done on a sample of PBMCs. The receptors were gathered from a woman between 35 and 50 years old in good health. Some clones in this sample may be carry-over from other donors' samples.

J is TRBJ1-4 and V is TRBV7-2, with D unresolved. With 1 base removed from V and 1 base from J, the gap between germline ends came to 4 bases. This CDR3 contains 14 residues. Germline loops: CDR1 SGHTA, CDR2 FQGNSA. CDR3 nucleotides: TGTGCCAGCAGCTTAGACAGAACTAATGAAAAACTGTTTTTT. Its protein product is CASSLDRTNEKLFF.

The V and J genes are TRBV29-1 and TRBJ1-2; tentative D call: TRBD1 (5 bases). CDR1 and CDR2 from the germline V gene are SQVTM and ANQGSEA. CDR3 size: 12 residues. Trimming left V 4 bases short and J 8 bases short, with 14 bases between. The CDR3: CSVGWGFDGYTF. CDR3 nucleotides: TGCAGCGTTGGGTGGGGGTTTGACGGCTACACCTTC.

The chain links TRBV5-1 to TRBJ2-7; D possibly corresponds to TRBD1 (6 bases). V gave up 4 bases and J gave up 3 bases, with 14 bases separating them. The germline CDR1 and CDR2 sequences are SGHRS and YFSETQ. The length of the CDR3 is 14 residues. The CDR3 protein is CASSARPGDYEQYF. The CDR3 bases are TGCGCCAGCAGCGCACGGCCAGGGGACTACGAGCAGTACTTC.

This clone has just one count. J is TRBJ2-1 and V is TRBV25-1, with no clear D. The CDR3 is made up of 16 amino acids. The ends were cut back, 2 bases at V and 9 bases at J, with 20 bases in the middle. In germline, CDR1 is MGHDK, CDR2 SYGVNS. CDR3 nucleotides: TGTGCCAGCAGTGAAGGGTCCCAGTTAAGGGCCGGTGAGCAGTTCTTC. Its protein is CASSEGSQLRAGEQFF.

The chain has TRBV4-3 and TRBJ1-3, with 7 bases that match TRBD1. V lost 4 bases and J lost 2; bases outside the gene matches: 14. Germline loops: CDR1 LGHNA, CDR2 YSLEER. The CDR3 contains 18 residues. The CDR3 here is CASSPRAPPQGTGNTIYF. CDR3 nucleotides: TGCGCCAGCAGCCCGCGGGCCCCCCCACAGGGGACTGGAAACACCATATATTTT.

The genes are TRBV27 and TRBJ1-6; 10 positions match TRBD1. The germline V gene encodes CDR1 MNHEY and CDR2 SMNVEV (reference sequence). J lost 12 bases, V lost 8 bases, and 10 bases had no gene match. The CDR3 is 14 residues long. CDR3 DNA sequence: TGTGCCAGCCGCGAGGGGACAGGGGCGGGACCCCTCCACTTT. Translation: CASREGTGAGPLHF.

This chain uses TRBV6-5 with TRBJ2-5, with D unclear. Germline lookup yields CDR1 MNHEY and CDR2 SVGAGI. The length of the CDR3 is 14 residues. Trimming took 4 bases from V and 4 from J, leaving 13 bases between them. The CDR3 loop is CASSFSATIETQYF. The CDR3 nucleotides are TGTGCCAGCAGTTTCTCCGCTACGATAGAGACCCAGTACTTC.

This clone occurred once. The chain is built from TRBV7-9 and TRBJ2-3; D is ambiguous. V lost 4 bases and J 6 bases, leaving 14 bases between the germline ends. The length of the CDR3 is 14 residues. Germline V gene sequence: CDR1 SEHNR, CDR2 FQNEAQ (reference sequence). CDR3 in DNA: TGTGCCAGCAGCTCAGTCTTGTCCGGGGATACGCAGTATTTT. Translated: CASSSVLSGDTQYF.

V and J are TRBV6-1 and TRBJ1-2; TRBD1 is a possible D gene (5 bases). Germline CDR1 reads MNHNS; CDR2 reads SASEGT. V gave up 3 bases and J gave up 8 bases, with 16 bases separating them. The CDR3 sequence is 14 residues long. Written as DNA, the CDR3 is TGTGCCAGCAGTGAGGGCAGGGAGTTCGGAGGCTACACCTTC. Its translation is CASSEGREFGGYTF.